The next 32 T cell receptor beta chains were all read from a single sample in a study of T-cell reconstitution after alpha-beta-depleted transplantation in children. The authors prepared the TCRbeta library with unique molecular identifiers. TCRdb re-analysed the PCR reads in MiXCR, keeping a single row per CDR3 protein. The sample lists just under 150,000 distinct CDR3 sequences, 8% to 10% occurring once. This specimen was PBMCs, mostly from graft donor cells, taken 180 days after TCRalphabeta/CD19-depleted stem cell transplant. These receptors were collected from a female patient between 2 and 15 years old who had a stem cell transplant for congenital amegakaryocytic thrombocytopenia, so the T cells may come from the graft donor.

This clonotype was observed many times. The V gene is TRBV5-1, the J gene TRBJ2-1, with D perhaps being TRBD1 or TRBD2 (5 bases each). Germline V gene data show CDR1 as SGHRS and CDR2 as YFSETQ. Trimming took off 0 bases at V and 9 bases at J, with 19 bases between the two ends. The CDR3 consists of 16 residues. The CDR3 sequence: CASSLVGTSALIEQFF. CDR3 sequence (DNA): TGCGCCAGCAGCTTGGTTGGGACCTCGGCTCTCATTGAGCAGTTCTTC.

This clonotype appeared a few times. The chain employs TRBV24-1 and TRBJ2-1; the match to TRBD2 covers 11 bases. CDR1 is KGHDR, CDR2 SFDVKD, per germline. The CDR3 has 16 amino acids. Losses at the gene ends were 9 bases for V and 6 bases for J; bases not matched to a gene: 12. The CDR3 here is CATEHSLAGAPNEQFF. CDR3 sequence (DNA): TGTGCCACCGAACACTCACTAGCGGGAGCCCCCAATGAGCAGTTCTTC.

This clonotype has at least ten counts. Here the CDR3 reads CSTQAAQGNRREQYF. The CDR3 region has the DNA TGCAGTACCCAAGCGGCGCAGGGTAATAGGCGCGAGCAGTACTTC. This chain uses TRBV20-1 with TRBJ2-7; D is possibly TRBD1 or TRBD2 (5 bases each). This CDR3 is 15 amino acids long. V was trimmed by 8 bases and J by 6 bases, leaving 26 bases between them. Looked up from germline, CDR1 is DFQATT and CDR2 is SNEGSKA (reference sequence).

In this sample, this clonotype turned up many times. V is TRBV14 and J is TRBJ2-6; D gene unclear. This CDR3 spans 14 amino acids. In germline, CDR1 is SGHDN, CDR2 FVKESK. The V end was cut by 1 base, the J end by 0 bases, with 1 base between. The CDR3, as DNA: TGTGCCAGCAGCCAAGTCTCTGGGGCCAACGTCCTGACTTTC. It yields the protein CASSQVSGANVLTF.

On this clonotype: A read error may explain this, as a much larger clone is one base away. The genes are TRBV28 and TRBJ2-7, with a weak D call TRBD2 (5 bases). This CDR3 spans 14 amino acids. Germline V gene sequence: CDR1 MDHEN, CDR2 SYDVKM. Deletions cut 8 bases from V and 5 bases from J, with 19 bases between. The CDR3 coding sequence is TGTGCCAGCGGTCCCCGCACTAGGTTCAACGAGCAGTACTTC. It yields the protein CASGPRTRFNEQYF.

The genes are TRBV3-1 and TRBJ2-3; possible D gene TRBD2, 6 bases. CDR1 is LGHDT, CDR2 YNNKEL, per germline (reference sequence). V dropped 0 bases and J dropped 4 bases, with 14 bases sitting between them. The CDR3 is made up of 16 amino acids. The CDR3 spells CASSQDRKRRADTQYF. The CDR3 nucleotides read TGTGCCAGCAGCCAAGACAGGAAGCGGAGGGCAGATACGCAGTATTTT.

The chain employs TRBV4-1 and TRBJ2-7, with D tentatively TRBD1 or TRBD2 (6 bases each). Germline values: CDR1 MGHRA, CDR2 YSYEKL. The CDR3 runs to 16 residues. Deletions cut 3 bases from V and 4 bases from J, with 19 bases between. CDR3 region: CASSQGEDSLLYEQYF. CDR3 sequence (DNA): TGCGCCAGCAGCCAGGGGGAGGACAGCCTCCTTTACGAGCAGTACTTC.

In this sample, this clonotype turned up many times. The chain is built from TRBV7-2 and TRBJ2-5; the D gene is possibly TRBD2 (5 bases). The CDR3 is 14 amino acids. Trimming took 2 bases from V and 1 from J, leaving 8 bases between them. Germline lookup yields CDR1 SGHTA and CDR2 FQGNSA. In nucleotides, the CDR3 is TGTGCCAGCAGCTTAAGCGGTCTCCAAGAGACCCAGTACTTC. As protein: CASSLSGLQETQYF.

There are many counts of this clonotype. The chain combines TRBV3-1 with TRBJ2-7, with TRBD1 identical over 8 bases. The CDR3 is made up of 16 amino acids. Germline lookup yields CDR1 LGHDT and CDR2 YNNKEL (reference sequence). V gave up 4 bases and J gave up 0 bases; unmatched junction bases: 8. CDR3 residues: CASSPIRDRHSYEQYF. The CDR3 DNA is TGTGCCAGCAGCCCCATCCGGGACAGGCACTCCTACGAGCAGTACTTC.

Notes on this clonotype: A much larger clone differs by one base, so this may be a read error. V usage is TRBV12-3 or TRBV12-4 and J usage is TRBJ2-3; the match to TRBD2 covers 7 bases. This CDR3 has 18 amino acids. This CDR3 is CTSSFRPLWGRALNTQYF. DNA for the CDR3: TGTACCAGCAGTTTCCGGCCCTTATGGGGGAGGGCCTTGAATACGCAGTATTTT.

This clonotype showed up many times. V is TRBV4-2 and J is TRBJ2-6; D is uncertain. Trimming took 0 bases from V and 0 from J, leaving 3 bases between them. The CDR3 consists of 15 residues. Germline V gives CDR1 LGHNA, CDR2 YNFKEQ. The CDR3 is CASSQEGSGANVLTF. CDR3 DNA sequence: TGTGCCAGCAGCCAAGAAGGCTCTGGGGCCAACGTCCTGACTTTC.

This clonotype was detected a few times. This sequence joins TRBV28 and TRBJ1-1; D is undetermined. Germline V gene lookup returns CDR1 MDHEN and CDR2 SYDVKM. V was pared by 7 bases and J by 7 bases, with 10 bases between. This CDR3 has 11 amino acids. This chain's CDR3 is CASTTPREAFF. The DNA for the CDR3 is TGTGCCAGCACCACCCCCCGTGAAGCTTTCTTT.

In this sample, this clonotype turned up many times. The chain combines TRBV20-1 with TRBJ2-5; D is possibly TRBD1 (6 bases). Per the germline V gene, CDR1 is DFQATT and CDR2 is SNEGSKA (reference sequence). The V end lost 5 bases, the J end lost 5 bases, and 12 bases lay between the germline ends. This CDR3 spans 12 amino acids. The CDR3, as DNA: TGCAGTGCTCAATCCCAGGGGGAGACCCAGTACTTC. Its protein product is CSAQSQGETQYF.

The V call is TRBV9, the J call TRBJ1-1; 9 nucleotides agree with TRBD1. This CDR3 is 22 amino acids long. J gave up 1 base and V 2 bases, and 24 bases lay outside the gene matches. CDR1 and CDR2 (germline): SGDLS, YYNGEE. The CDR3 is CASSVSTYRGLTVADGNTEAFF. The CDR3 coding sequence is TGTGCCAGCAGCGTGAGTACCTACAGGGGGCTTACGGTAGCTGATGGGAACACTGAAGCTTTCTTT. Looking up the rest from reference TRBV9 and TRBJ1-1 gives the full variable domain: DSGVTQTPKHLITATGQRVTLRCSPRSGDLSVYWYQQSLDQGLQFLIQYYNGEERAKGNILERFSAQQFPDLHSELNLSSLELGDSALYFCASSVSTYRGLTVADGNTEAFFGQGTRLTVV.

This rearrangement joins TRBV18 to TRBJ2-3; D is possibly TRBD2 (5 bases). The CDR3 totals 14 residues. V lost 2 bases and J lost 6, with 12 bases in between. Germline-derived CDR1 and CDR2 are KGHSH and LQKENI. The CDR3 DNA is TGTGCCAGCTCACCAAGGTTAGGCGGGGATACGCAGTATTTT. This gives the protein CASSPRLGGDTQYF.

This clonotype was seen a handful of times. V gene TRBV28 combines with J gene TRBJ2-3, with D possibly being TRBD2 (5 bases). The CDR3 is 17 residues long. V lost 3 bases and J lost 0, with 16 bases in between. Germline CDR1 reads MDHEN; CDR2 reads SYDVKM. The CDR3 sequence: CASSFPPTITSTDTQYF. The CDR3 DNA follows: TGTGCCAGCAGTTTCCCCCCGACTATTACTAGCACAGATACGCAGTATTTT.

In DNA, the CDR3 is TGCAGTGCTATCATCTTACAGGGCTATAATTCACCCCTCCACTTT. Protein: CSAIILQGYNSPLHF. The chain has TRBV20-1 and TRBJ1-6, with D possibly matching TRBD1 (6 bases). Germline CDR1 DFQATT, CDR2 SNEGSKA (reference sequence). The CDR3 extends over 15 amino acids. Trimming removed 4 bases from V and 3 bases from J, with 13 bases in between.

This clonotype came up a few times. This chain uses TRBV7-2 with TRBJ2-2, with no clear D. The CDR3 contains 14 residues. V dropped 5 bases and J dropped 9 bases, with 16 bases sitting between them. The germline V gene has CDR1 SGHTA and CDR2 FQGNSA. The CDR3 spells CASSREPVLRELFF. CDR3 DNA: TGTGCCAGCAGCCGCGAACCCGTCCTCCGGGAGCTGTTTTTT.

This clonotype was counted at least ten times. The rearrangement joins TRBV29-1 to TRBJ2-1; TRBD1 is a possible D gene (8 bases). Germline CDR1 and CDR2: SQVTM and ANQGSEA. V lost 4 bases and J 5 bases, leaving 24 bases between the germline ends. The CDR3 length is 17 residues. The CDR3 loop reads CSVVRGTGLEIHNEQFF. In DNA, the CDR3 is TGCAGCGTTGTCAGAGGGACAGGACTAGAGATTCACAATGAGCAGTTCTTC.

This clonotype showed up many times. The DNA of the CDR3 is TGTGCCTGGAGTGTAGGGGGCACAGATACGCAGTATTTT. It yields the protein CAWSVGGTDTQYF. The chain combines TRBV30 with TRBJ2-3, with D perhaps matching TRBD1 (5 bases). The CDR3 consists of 13 residues. In germline, CDR1 is GTSNPN, CDR2 SVGIG (reference sequence). The V end lost 0 bases, the J end lost 1 base, and 5 bases lay between the germline ends.

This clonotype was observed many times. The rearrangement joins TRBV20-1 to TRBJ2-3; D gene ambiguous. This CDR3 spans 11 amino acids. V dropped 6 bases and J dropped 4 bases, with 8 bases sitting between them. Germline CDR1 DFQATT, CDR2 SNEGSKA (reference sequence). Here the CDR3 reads CSALAPDTQYF. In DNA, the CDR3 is TGCAGTGCCCTGGCCCCAGATACGCAGTATTTT.

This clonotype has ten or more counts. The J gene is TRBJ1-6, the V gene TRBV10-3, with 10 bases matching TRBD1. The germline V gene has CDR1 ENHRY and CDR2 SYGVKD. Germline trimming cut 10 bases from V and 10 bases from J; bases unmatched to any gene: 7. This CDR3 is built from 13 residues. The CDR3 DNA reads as TGTGCCACCAAAAGGGACAGGGGCTCACCCCTCCACTTT. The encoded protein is CATKRDRGSPLHF.

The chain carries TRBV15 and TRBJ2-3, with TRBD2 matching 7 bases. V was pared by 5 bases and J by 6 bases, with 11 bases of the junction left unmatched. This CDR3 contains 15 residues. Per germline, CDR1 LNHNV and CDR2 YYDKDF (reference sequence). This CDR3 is CATSEQRGRADTQYF. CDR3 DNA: TGTGCCACCAGCGAGCAGCGGGGCCGGGCGGATACGCAGTATTTT. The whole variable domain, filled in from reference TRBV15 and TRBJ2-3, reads DAMVIQNPRYQVTQFGKPVTLSCSQTLNHNVMYWYQQKSSQAPKLLFHYYDKDFNNEADTPDNFQSRRPNTSFCFLDIRSPGLGDTAMYLCATSEQRGRADTQYFGPGTRLTVL.

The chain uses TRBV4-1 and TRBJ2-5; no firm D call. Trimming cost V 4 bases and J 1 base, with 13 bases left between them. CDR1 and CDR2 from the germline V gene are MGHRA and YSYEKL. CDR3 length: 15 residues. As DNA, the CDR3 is TGCGCCAGCAGCCTCCAACTCAGGTCCCAAGAGACCCAGTACTTC. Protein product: CASSLQLRSQETQYF.

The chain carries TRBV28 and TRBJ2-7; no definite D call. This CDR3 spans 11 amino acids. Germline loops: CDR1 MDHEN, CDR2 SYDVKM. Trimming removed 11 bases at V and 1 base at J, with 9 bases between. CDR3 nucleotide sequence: TGTGCCTCGGGCAGGTCCTACGAGCAGTACTTC. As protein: CASGRSYEQYF.

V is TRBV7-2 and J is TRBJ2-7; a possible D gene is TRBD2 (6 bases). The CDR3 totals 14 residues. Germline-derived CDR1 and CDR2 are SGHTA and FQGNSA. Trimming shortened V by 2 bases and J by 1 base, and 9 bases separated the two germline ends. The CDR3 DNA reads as TGTGCCAGCAGCTTACGTGCGGGATCCTACGAGCAGTACTTC. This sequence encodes CASSLRAGSYEQYF. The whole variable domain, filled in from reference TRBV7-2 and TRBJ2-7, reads GAGVSQSPSNKVTEKGKDVELRCDPISGHTALYWYRQSLGQGLEFLIYFQGNSAPDKSGLPSDRFSAERTGGSVSTLTIQRTQQEDSAVYLCASSLRAGSYEQYFGPGTRLTVT.

In DNA, the CDR3 is TGTGCCAGCAGCCCCCCCCTCGGCCTAGCGGGAAACAATGAGCAGTTCTTC. Translation gives CASSPPLGLAGNNEQFF. V is TRBV3-1 and J is TRBJ2-1; 9 bases fit TRBD2. The CDR3 covers 17 residues. Trimming at V came to 4 bases and at J to 5 bases, leaving 12 bases not matched to a gene. The germline V gene has CDR1 LGHDT and CDR2 YNNKEL (reference sequence).

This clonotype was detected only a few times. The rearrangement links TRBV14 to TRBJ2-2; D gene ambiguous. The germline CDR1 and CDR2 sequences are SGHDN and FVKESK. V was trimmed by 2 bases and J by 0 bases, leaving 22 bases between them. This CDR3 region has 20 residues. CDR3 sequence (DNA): TGTGCCAGCAGCCAATCACGTAGGATCGGATTATACGCGAACACCGGGGAGCTGTTTTTT. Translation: CASSQSRRIGLYANTGELFF. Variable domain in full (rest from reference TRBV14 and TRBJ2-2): EAGVTQFPSHSVIEKGQTVTLRCDPISGHDNLYWYRRVMGKEIKFLLHFVKESKQDESGMPNNRFLAERTGGTYSTLKVQPAELEDSGVYFCASSQSRRIGLYANTGELFFGEGSRLTVL.

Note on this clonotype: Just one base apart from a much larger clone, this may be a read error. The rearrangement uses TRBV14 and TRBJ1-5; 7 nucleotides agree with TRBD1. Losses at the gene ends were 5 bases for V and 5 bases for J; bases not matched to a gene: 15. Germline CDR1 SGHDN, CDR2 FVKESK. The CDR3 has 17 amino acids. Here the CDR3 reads CASSDSHRGRSDQPQHF. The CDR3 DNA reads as TGTGCCAGCAGCGACTCCCACAGGGGCCGATCCGATCAGCCCCAGCATTTT.

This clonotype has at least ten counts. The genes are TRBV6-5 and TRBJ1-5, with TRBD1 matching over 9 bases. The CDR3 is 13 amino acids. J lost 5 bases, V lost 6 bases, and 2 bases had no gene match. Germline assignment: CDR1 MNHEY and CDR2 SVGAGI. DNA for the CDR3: TGTGCCAGCAGGCGGACAGGGGATCAGCCCCAGCATTTT. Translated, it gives CASRRTGDQPQHF.

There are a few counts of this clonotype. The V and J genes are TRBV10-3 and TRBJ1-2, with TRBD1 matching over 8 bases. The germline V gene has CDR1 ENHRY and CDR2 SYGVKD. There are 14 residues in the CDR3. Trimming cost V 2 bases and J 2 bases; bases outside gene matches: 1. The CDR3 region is CAISERTGNYGYTF. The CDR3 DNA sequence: TGTGCCATCAGTGAGAGGACAGGGAACTATGGCTACACCTTC.

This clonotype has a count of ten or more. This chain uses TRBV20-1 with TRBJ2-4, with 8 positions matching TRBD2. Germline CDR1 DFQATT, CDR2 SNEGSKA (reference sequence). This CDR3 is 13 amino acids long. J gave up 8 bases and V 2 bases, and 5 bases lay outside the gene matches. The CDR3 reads CSARSGRGDIQYF. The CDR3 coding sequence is TGCAGTGCTAGAAGCGGGAGAGGGGACATTCAGTACTTC.